Listed here are 8 T cell receptor beta chains from one sample, sequenced in a study of CD8 T cells in Susac syndrome. Random hexamers were used to reverse transcribe an amount of about 0.5 to 1 ug RNA. TCRdb fed the immunoSEQ multiplex PCR reads into MiXCR, producing one record per CDR3 protein. Here the sample spans some 150,000 distinct CDR3 sequences, around 95% being singletons. Sequenced material: CD8+ T cells from PBMCs. These receptors all stem from a human donor with multiple sclerosis.

V and J are TRBV28 and TRBJ2-3, with 8 bases fitting TRBD2. Trimming took 3 bases from V and 5 from J; bases not matched to a gene: 4. CDR1 and CDR2 (germline): MDHEN, SYDVKM. The CDR3 has 14 amino acids. CDR3 DNA: TGTGCCAGCAGTTTTCGGGGGGGGAGAGATACGCAGTATTTT. Its protein product is CASSFRGGRDTQYF.

This clonotype was picked up one time. The chain uses TRBV20-1 and TRBJ2-1, with TRBD2 matching over 11 bases. The CDR3 covers 14 residues. J was trimmed by 6 bases and V by 4 bases; bases with no gene match: 5. CDR1 and CDR2 from the germline V gene are DFQATT and SNEGSKA (reference sequence). CDR3 nucleotides: TGCAGTGCTAAGGGACTAGCGGATATCAATGAGCAGTTCTTC. Amino acid sequence: CSAKGLADINEQFF.

The gene calls are TRBV7-9 and TRBJ1-2, with D possibly matching TRBD1 (6 bases). The V gene's germline CDR1 is SEHNR and CDR2 FQNEAQ (reference sequence). V was pared by 5 bases and J by 3 bases, with 16 bases between. This CDR3 comprises 15 residues. CDR3 in DNA: TGTGCCAGCAGCACCGATCCGGGGGCTCACTATGGCTACACCTTC. It specifies CASSTDPGAHYGYTF.

The J gene is TRBJ2-2, the V gene TRBV29-1; no definite D call. Per germline, CDR1 SQVTM and CDR2 ANQGSEA. V was cut by 7 bases and J by 1 base, with 10 bases left in between. The CDR3 spans 13 residues. CDR3 sequence (DNA): TGCAGCGCCCGAGCCCTGAACACCGGGGAGCTGTTTTTT. This sequence encodes CSARALNTGELFF.

V gene TRBV20-1 combines with J gene TRBJ1-2; TRBD1 matches 8 bases. V gave up 4 bases and J gave up 8 bases; unmatched junction bases: 12. The CDR3 extends over 14 amino acids. Germline V gene data show CDR1 as DFQATT and CDR2 as SNEGSKA (reference sequence). The CDR3 DNA reads TGCAGTGCTACAAGCCTGGGACAGGTGGACGGCTACACCTTC. Translated, it gives CSATSLGQVDGYTF.

The gene calls are TRBV27 and TRBJ2-7; the match to TRBD1 covers 12 bases. The junction had 9 bases not matched to a gene; V was cut back by 6 bases and J by 3 bases. The germline gives CDR1 MNHEY, CDR2 SMNVEV (reference sequence). The CDR3 length is 16 residues. The CDR3 DNA reads TGTGCCAGCAGCCCGACCGGGACAGGGGGCGTCTACGAGCAGTACGTC. It translates to CASSPTGTGGVYEQYV.

The chain couples TRBV19 to TRBJ2-1, with D perhaps TRBD1 or TRBD2 (6 bases each). V lost 1 base and J lost 7, with 11 bases in between. Germline V gene sequence: CDR1 LNHDA, CDR2 SQIVND (reference sequence). The CDR3 sequence is 14 residues long. The CDR3 bases are TGTGCCAGTAGTATAGGATGGGGGGCGAATGAGCAGTTCTTC. It codes for CASSIGWGANEQFF.

The rearrangement joins TRBV9 to TRBJ1-2; tentative D call: TRBD1 (6 bases). Trimming took off 0 bases at V and 4 bases at J, with 13 bases between the two ends. From germline, CDR1 is SGDLS and CDR2 YYNGEE. The CDR3 is 15 amino acids. DNA of the CDR3: TGTGCCAGCAGCGTAGAAGACAGGCCAACCTATGGCTACACCTTC. Translation: CASSVEDRPTYGYTF. The complete variable domain, with remaining parts taken from reference TRBV9 and TRBJ1-2, reads DSGVTQTPKHLITATGQRVTLRCSPRSGDLSVYWYQQSLDQGLQFLIQYYNGEERAKGNILERFSAQQFPDLHSELNLSSLELGDSALYFCASSVEDRPTYGYTFGSGTRLTVV.